These T cell receptor beta chains were read from a single sample in a study of identical twins. Each CDR3 protein gets one entry after TCRdb re-called the 5' RACE reads with MiXCR. The top ten clones hold 1.5% to 2% of a sample with approximately 670,000 distinct CDR3 sequences, roughly 6% of them seen once. Material for sequencing was naive T cells sorted from blood. Receptors originate from a young man in good health. CDR3s include the opening cysteine and the closing phenylalanine or tryptophan. D genes are given only for firm matches.

d_call: TRBD2
j_call: TRBJ2-1
v_call: TRBV6-4
cdr3_aa: CASSDSPLLAGGSNEQFF

d_call: NA
j_call: TRBJ2-7
v_call: TRBV12-3/TRBV12-4
cdr3_aa: CASSLGGDLYEQYF

d_call: TRBD1
j_call: TRBJ2-3
v_call: TRBV14
cdr3_aa: CASSRQGVHTQYF

d_call: NA
j_call: TRBJ2-6
v_call: TRBV12-3/TRBV12-4
cdr3_aa: CASKVNSGANVLTF

d_call: NA
j_call: TRBJ1-1
v_call: TRBV7-8
cdr3_aa: CASSLVAGTMNTEAFF

d_call: NA
j_call: TRBJ2-2
v_call: TRBV7-3
cdr3_aa: CASSLNIRGYGGELFF

d_call: NA
j_call: TRBJ1-5
v_call: TRBV15
cdr3_aa: CATSRGGSEERGNQPQHF

d_call: TRBD2
j_call: TRBJ2-5
v_call: TRBV20-1
cdr3_aa: CSATTSGSGETQYF

d_call: NA
j_call: TRBJ2-1
v_call: TRBV5-5
cdr3_aa: CASSLVPVPYNEQFF

d_call: TRBD2
j_call: TRBJ2-5
v_call: TRBV7-9
cdr3_aa: CASSLAPSGAQETQYF

d_call: TRBD1
j_call: TRBJ2-3
v_call: TRBV7-8
cdr3_aa: CASSLGSGQADTDTQYF

d_call: NA
j_call: TRBJ1-6
v_call: TRBV6-5
cdr3_aa: CASSFTGQVNSPLHF

d_call: TRBD2
j_call: TRBJ2-1
v_call: TRBV27
cdr3_aa: CASSSGTTVSSYNEQFF

d_call: TRBD2
j_call: TRBJ2-3
v_call: TRBV29-1
cdr3_aa: CSVDEGLVQYF

d_call: TRBD1
j_call: TRBJ2-3
v_call: TRBV6-2/TRBV6-3
cdr3_aa: CASKQPGQFTDTQYF

d_call: TRBD1
j_call: TRBJ1-2
v_call: TRBV5-1
cdr3_aa: CASSSIAGTGGDGYTF

d_call: NA
j_call: TRBJ2-5
v_call: TRBV25-1
cdr3_aa: CASSELGSTQETQYF

d_call: NA
j_call: TRBJ2-3
v_call: TRBV20-1
cdr3_aa: CSATLIADTQYF

d_call: NA
j_call: TRBJ2-1
v_call: TRBV11-2
cdr3_aa: CASSLGTISYNEQFF

d_call: TRBD2
j_call: TRBJ2-2
v_call: TRBV15
cdr3_aa: CATSSGLAGGDTGELFF

d_call: NA
j_call: TRBJ2-1
v_call: TRBV10-3
cdr3_aa: CAISERAEGPNEQFF

d_call: NA
j_call: TRBJ2-5
v_call: TRBV7-3
cdr3_aa: CASSLSSLGETQYF

d_call: NA
j_call: TRBJ1-6
v_call: TRBV20-1
cdr3_aa: CSARESGGANSPLHF

d_call: NA
j_call: TRBJ1-4
v_call: TRBV28
cdr3_aa: CASSLQQSNEKLFF

d_call: NA
j_call: TRBJ2-3
v_call: TRBV6-2/TRBV6-3
cdr3_aa: CASSYTRDSTDTQYF

d_call: TRBD2
j_call: TRBJ2-5
v_call: TRBV4-1
cdr3_aa: CASSQLSGVYQETQYF

d_call: NA
j_call: TRBJ2-1
v_call: TRBV11-2
cdr3_aa: CASSTSGTLGLEQFF

d_call: NA
j_call: TRBJ2-1
v_call: TRBV7-9
cdr3_aa: CASSSYSRTRASNEQFF

d_call: NA
j_call: TRBJ1-4
v_call: TRBV6-5
cdr3_aa: CASSYSANEKLFF

d_call: NA
j_call: TRBJ2-2
v_call: TRBV27
cdr3_aa: CASSTVFPGELFF

d_call: TRBD2
j_call: TRBJ2-1
v_call: TRBV10-3
cdr3_aa: CAIRGRDSYNEQFF

d_call: NA
j_call: TRBJ2-4
v_call: TRBV20-1
cdr3_aa: CSARREAKNIQYF

d_call: NA
j_call: TRBJ2-1
v_call: TRBV29-1
cdr3_aa: CSGRENSYNEQFF

d_call: TRBD2
j_call: TRBJ2-1
v_call: TRBV24-1
cdr3_aa: CATSEKLRDRRTSGSLHEQFF

d_call: NA
j_call: TRBJ2-3
v_call: TRBV10-3
cdr3_aa: CAITKESTDTQYF

d_call: NA
j_call: TRBJ2-7
v_call: TRBV20-1
cdr3_aa: CSAKMATGEQYF

d_call: NA
j_call: TRBJ1-2
v_call: TRBV29-1
cdr3_aa: CSVEGADADLNYGYTF

d_call: NA
j_call: TRBJ2-3
v_call: TRBV29-1
cdr3_aa: CSAGTFSTDTQYF

d_call: NA
j_call: TRBJ1-3
v_call: TRBV27
cdr3_aa: CASMNSGNTIYF

d_call: TRBD2
j_call: TRBJ2-3
v_call: TRBV20-1
cdr3_aa: CSAPREGRTDTQYF

d_call: NA
j_call: TRBJ2-1
v_call: TRBV11-2
cdr3_aa: CASSPYPTSREQFF

d_call: NA
j_call: TRBJ2-2
v_call: TRBV6-5
cdr3_aa: CASSYDGTQNTGELFF

d_call: NA
j_call: TRBJ2-3
v_call: TRBV20-1
cdr3_aa: CSARSGKADTQYF

d_call: TRBD2
j_call: TRBJ2-5
v_call: TRBV12-3/TRBV12-4
cdr3_aa: CASRGLAGVSRQETQYF

d_call: TRBD1
j_call: TRBJ1-6
v_call: TRBV27
cdr3_aa: CASSRDRGYSPLHF

d_call: TRBD1
j_call: TRBJ2-3
v_call: TRBV7-9
cdr3_aa: CASSQRTGQQSTQYF

d_call: NA
j_call: TRBJ2-2
v_call: TRBV7-9
cdr3_aa: CASSLRTGLYTGELFF

d_call: TRBD1
j_call: TRBJ2-7
v_call: TRBV5-1
cdr3_aa: CASSFGQGDGSYEQYF

d_call: TRBD1
j_call: TRBJ1-5
v_call: TRBV11-2
cdr3_aa: CASSSTGVGQPQHF

d_call: TRBD2
j_call: TRBJ2-7
v_call: TRBV5-5
cdr3_aa: CASSSREQLAGNYEQYF

d_call: TRBD2
j_call: TRBJ2-5
v_call: TRBV4-1
cdr3_aa: CASSQREGSRNGETQYF

d_call: NA
j_call: TRBJ2-1
v_call: TRBV7-9
cdr3_aa: CASSFGGPYNEQFF